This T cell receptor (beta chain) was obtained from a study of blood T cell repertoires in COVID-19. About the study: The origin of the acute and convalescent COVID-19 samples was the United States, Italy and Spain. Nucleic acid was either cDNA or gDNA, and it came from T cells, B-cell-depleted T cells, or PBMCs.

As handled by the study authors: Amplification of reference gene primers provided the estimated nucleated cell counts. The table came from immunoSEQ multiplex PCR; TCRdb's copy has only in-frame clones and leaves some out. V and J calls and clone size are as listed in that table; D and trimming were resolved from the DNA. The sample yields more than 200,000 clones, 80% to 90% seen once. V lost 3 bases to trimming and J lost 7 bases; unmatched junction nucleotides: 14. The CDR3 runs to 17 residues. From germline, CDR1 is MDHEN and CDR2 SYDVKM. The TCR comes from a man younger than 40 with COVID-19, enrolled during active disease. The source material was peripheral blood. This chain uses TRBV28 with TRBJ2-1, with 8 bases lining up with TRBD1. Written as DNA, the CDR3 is TGTGCCAGCAGTTTCGGGGCAGGGGGCTTATTAGGAAATGAGCAGTTCTTC. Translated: CASSFGAGGLLGNEQFF.